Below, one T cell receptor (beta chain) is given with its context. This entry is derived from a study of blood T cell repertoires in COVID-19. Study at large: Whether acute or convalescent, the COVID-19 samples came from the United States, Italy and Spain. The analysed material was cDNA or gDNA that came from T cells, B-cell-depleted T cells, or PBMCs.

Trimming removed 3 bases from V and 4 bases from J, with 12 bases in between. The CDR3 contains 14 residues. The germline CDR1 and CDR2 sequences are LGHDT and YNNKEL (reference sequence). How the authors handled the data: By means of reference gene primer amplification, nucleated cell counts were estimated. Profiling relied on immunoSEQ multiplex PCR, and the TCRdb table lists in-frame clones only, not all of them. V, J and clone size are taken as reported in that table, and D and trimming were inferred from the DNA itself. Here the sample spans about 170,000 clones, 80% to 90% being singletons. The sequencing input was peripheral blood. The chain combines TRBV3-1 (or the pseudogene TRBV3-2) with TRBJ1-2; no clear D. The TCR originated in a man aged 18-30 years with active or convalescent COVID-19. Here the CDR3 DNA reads TGTGCCAGCAGCCAGGACCGAGCGGGCTATGGCTACACCTTC. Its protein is CASSQDRAGYGYTF.